What follows is one TCR beta chain and its context. The antigen is unknown. This entry comes from a study of CD8 T cells in ankylosing spondylitis. General study points: About 8 highly homologous variants made up a TCR beta motif, and this motif appeared characteristic of ankylosing spondylitis blood. There was reportedly significant enrichment of clones that were disease-linked in matched ankylosing spondylitis synovial fluid.

TCRdb processed the 5' RACE reads anew with MiXCR; each CDR3 protein has one entry. The table shows about 230,000 distinct CDR3 sequences, with 7.5% to 9.5% occurring only once. The ends were cut back, 3 bases at V and 6 bases at J, with 14 bases in the middle. Germline V lookup: CDR1 KGHSH, CDR2 LQKENI. The CDR3 extends over 14 amino acids. The sequencing sample was made of blood, either unsorted or a sorted T cell fraction (not recorded which). The TCR sequence derives from a female donor with ankylosing spondylitis or in good health (not recorded which). The chain is built from TRBV18 and TRBJ1-1; unclear D gene. The CDR3 reads CASSPARTKSEAFF. The CDR3 DNA follows: TGTGCCAGCTCACCGGCACGTACAAAATCTGAAGCTTTCTTT.